The next 28 T cell receptor beta chains were all read from a single sample in a study of shared clonotypes between healthy human individuals. Repertoires were generated with immunoSEQ multiplex PCR, while TCRdb's copy carries only in-frame clones and drops some. The sample includes around 1,000,000 clones, 60% to 80% of them seen just once. Specimen: memory CD4+ T cells from PBMCs. Subset of the sample: CD45RA-negative fraction. These TCRs come from a man aged 18 to 29 in good health. Some clones in this sample may be carry-over from other donors' samples.

As for this clone: Other DNA sequences in the same sample also yield this CDR3. The chain carries TRBV29-1 and TRBJ2-7; D is perhaps TRBD1 (6 bases). The CDR3 is made up of 13 amino acids. Germline V gene data show CDR1 as SQVTM and CDR2 as ANQGSEA. Trimming stripped 1 base from V and 4 bases from J, with 11 bases between. CDR3 protein: CSVEGGTTYEQYF. CDR3 in DNA: TGCAGCGTTGAAGGGGGGACAACTTACGAGCAGTACTTC.

The table lists this clone with a few counts. This sequence joins TRBV13 and TRBJ2-7, with D perhaps TRBD2 (6 bases). The V and J ends lost 5 bases and 7 bases respectively, with 12 bases between them. CDR3 size: 12 residues. The germline V gene has CDR1 PRHDT and CDR2 FYEKMQ (reference sequence). As DNA, the CDR3 is TGTGCCAGCAGCCCCCGGGGGTTAGAGCAGTACTTC. This gives the protein CASSPRGLEQYF.

Points on this clone: Other DNA variants within this sample encode the same CDR3. The rearrangement links TRBV5-4 to TRBJ1-5, with D tentatively TRBD1 (6 bases). CDR1 and CDR2 (germline): SGHNT, YYREEE (reference sequence). The CDR3 has 16 amino acids. Between the trimmed V and J ends, which lost 0 bases and 0 bases, there was a span of 10 bases. The chain's CDR3 is CASSLGGPDSNQPQHF. CDR3 coding DNA: TGTGCCAGCAGCTTGGGGGGGCCAGATAGCAATCAGCCCCAGCATTTT.

The chain links TRBV7-2 to TRBJ2-7; D gene unclear. The CDR3 is 14 residues long. Deletions cut 5 bases from V and 2 bases from J, with 13 bases between. Germline V lookup: CDR1 SGHTA, CDR2 FQGNSA. In DNA, the CDR3 is TGTGCCAGCAGCGCCAACTCGGCGGCCTACGAGCAGTACTTC. Translating it yields CASSANSAAYEQYF.

This CDR3 reads CASSATGSGNTIYF. CDR3 nucleotides: TGTGCCAGCAGCGCAACAGGGTCTGGAAACACCATATATTTT. The chain carries TRBV13 and TRBJ1-3; D might be TRBD1 (6 bases). CDR1 and CDR2 from the germline V gene are PRHDT and FYEKMQ (reference sequence). The CDR3 runs to 14 residues. V shed 5 bases and J shed 1 base, with 9 bases lying between them.

V gene TRBV30 combines with J gene TRBJ2-5; D gene unclear. The J call could be wrong; TRBJ2-7 is a better fit for the DNA end. The CDR3 is made up of 13 amino acids. The germline V gene encodes CDR1 GTSNPN and CDR2 SVGIG (reference sequence). The CDR3, as DNA: TGTGCCTGTCAGCCCGATATTTGGGGCGAGCAGTACTTC. This encodes CACQPDIWGEQYF.

The chain's CDR3 is CAIAASGFQETQYF. For the CDR3, the DNA is TGTGCCATCGCGGCTAGCGGCTTCCAAGAGACCCAGTACTTC. V gene TRBV10-3 combines with J gene TRBJ2-5; 7 positions match TRBD2. CDR1 and CDR2 (germline): ENHRY, SYGVKD. The J segment lost 1 base and the V segment lost 8 bases, leaving 7 bases of the junction unmatched. CDR3 length: 14 amino acids.

This clone has just a few counts. V gene TRBV6-1 combines with J gene TRBJ1-1; 8 nucleotides agree with TRBD1. V shed 6 bases, J shed 1 base, and the junction held 4 bases outside the gene matches. CDR1 MNHNS and CDR2 SASEGT come from the germline V gene. This CDR3 has 14 residues. CDR3 region: CASRAGGPNTEAFF. The CDR3 DNA follows: TGTGCCAGCAGGGCAGGGGGCCCGAACACTGAAGCTTTCTTT.

The J gene is TRBJ2-5, the V gene TRBV28; 7 bases fit TRBD2. Germline V gene data show CDR1 as MDHEN and CDR2 as SYDVKM. V lost 7 bases, J lost 5 bases, and 19 bases stayed unmatched. The CDR3 contains 17 residues. CDR3 sequence reads: CASTPGGGRAERETQYF. CDR3 nucleotides: TGTGCCAGCACCCCCGGGGGAGGGAGGGCCGAGAGGGAGACCCAGTACTTC.

This clone was seen only a few times. This sequence joins TRBV5-6 and TRBJ2-7; D is unresolved. Per germline, CDR1 SGHDT and CDR2 YYEEEE. The CDR3 is 15 residues long. V was pared by 4 bases and J by 0 bases, with 14 bases between. The CDR3 DNA reads TGTGCCAGCAGCATATCCGGACGGTTCTCCTACGAGCAGTACTTC. It specifies CASSISGRFSYEQYF. The full variable domain, its missing parts supplied by reference TRBV5-6 and TRBJ2-7, is DAGVTQSPTHLIKTRGQQVTLRCSPKSGHDTVSWYQQALGQGPQFIFQYYEEEERQRGNFPDRFSGHQFPNYSSELNVNALLLGDSALYLCASSISGRFSYEQYFGPGTRLTVT.

The chain joins TRBV5-1 to TRBJ2-1, with 8 positions matching TRBD2. V lost 4 bases to trimming and J lost 6 bases; unmatched junction nucleotides: 6. The CDR3 runs to 14 residues. Per germline, CDR1 SGHRS and CDR2 YFSETQ. This chain's CDR3 is CASSNPLAGNEQFF. DNA of the CDR3: TGCGCCAGCAGCAACCCGCTAGCGGGCAATGAGCAGTTCTTC.

The chain couples TRBV7-9 to TRBJ2-3; the match to TRBD2 covers 15 bases. The CDR3 has 17 residues. The germline V gene encodes CDR1 SEHNR and CDR2 FQNEAQ (reference sequence). V lost 1 base to trimming and J lost 4 bases; unmatched junction nucleotides: 3. CDR3 bases: TGTGCCAGCAGCTTAGGGACTAGCGGGAGGGCCGCAGATACGCAGTATTTT. Its translation is CASSLGTSGRAADTQYF.

The chain has TRBV6-6 and TRBJ2-7, with D tentatively TRBD2 (5 bases). Per the germline V gene, CDR1 is MNHNY and CDR2 is SVGAGI (reference sequence). V lost 5 bases and J lost 1, with 9 bases in between. This CDR3 region has 13 residues. In nucleotides, the CDR3 is TGTGCCAGCAGTACGGGATCTTCCTACGAGCAGTACTTC. Its protein product is CASSTGSSYEQYF.

CDR3 in amino acids: CASSKGAGGDYGYTF. CDR3 nucleotides: TGTGCCAGCAGCAAGGGTGCAGGGGGAGACTATGGCTACACCTTC. The chain joins TRBV14 to TRBJ1-2; TRBD1 aligns across 7 bases. V lost 5 bases and J lost 3; bases outside the gene matches: 9. This CDR3 has 15 residues. Germline loops: CDR1 SGHDN, CDR2 FVKESK.

The J gene is TRBJ2-1, the V gene TRBV4-3; D may match TRBD1 or TRBD2 (5 bases each). Germline V gene sequence: CDR1 LGHNA, CDR2 YSLEER. The length of the CDR3 is 15 residues. The V gene lost 3 bases and the J gene lost 7 bases, with 16 bases spanning the gap. The CDR3 DNA follows: TGCGCCAGCAGCCATCAGTCGGGGCTTGGGAATGAGCAGTTCTTC. It specifies CASSHQSGLGNEQFF.

The chain uses TRBV5-1 and TRBJ2-3, with D maybe TRBD2 (6 bases). Germline assignment: CDR1 SGHRS and CDR2 YFSETQ. This CDR3 contains 17 residues. Trimming removed 2 bases at V and 4 bases at J, with 20 bases between. CDR3 residues: CASSFRGDPNGADTQYF. CDR3 nucleotide sequence: TGCGCCAGCAGCTTCCGCGGGGACCCTAATGGCGCAGATACGCAGTATTTT.

This chain links TRBV5-1 with TRBJ2-7; D could derive from TRBD1 or TRBD2 (7 bases each). From germline, CDR1 is SGHRS and CDR2 YFSETQ. This CDR3 has 13 amino acids. V dropped 8 bases and J dropped 5 bases, with 17 bases sitting between them. The CDR3 region is CASTREGADEQYF. The CDR3 DNA reads TGCGCCAGTACCAGGGAGGGGGCCGACGAGCAGTACTTC.

This CDR3 is CASSLVRGTGYYEQYF. As DNA, the CDR3 is TGTGCCAGCAGCTTAGTCAGGGGGACAGGATACTACGAGCAGTACTTC. The V and J genes are TRBV11-2 and TRBJ2-7; 8 nucleotides agree with TRBD1. There are 16 residues in the CDR3. CDR1 is SGHAT and CDR2 is FQNNGV in the germline V gene. V shed 1 base, J shed 3 bases, and the junction held 8 bases outside the gene matches.

The genes are TRBV30 and TRBJ1-2; D call uncertain. This CDR3 contains 13 residues. V lost 0 bases and J 12 bases, leaving 17 bases between the germline ends. The V gene's germline CDR1 is GTSNPN and CDR2 SVGIG (reference sequence). The CDR3 sequence is CAWSVMVIPRHTF. DNA for the CDR3: TGTGCCTGGAGTGTTATGGTCATTCCCCGGCACACCTTC.

The chain uses TRBV5-4 and TRBJ2-1, with 11 bases aligning to TRBD1. The germline gives CDR1 SGHNT, CDR2 YYREEE (reference sequence). The CDR3 covers 18 residues. Unmatched junction bases numbered 14, after V lost 4 bases and J lost 5 bases. CDR3 in amino acids: CASSRGDRGWASNNEQFF. The CDR3 DNA sequence: TGTGCCAGCAGCCGGGGGGACAGGGGGTGGGCCTCGAACAATGAGCAGTTCTTC.

This clone showed up just once. The chain is built from TRBV9 and TRBJ1-3, with no clear D. The germline V gene has CDR1 SGDLS and CDR2 YYNGEE. This CDR3 spans 15 amino acids. V lost 4 bases to trimming and J lost 0 bases, with 11 bases between them. The DNA of the CDR3 is TGTGCCAGCAGCTCTACGGACGTCTCTGGAAACACCATATATTTT. This sequence encodes CASSSTDVSGNTIYF.

To note about this clone: A far more abundant clone sits one base away, making this likely a read error. This sample also contains other DNA sequences that code for the same CDR3. The chain employs TRBV7-3 and TRBJ2-3; TRBD2 agrees at 14 bases. Germline values: CDR1 SGHTA, CDR2 FQGTGA. This CDR3 spans 15 amino acids. The V and J ends lost 4 bases and 4 bases, in that order; junction bases with no gene match: 1. The CDR3 DNA reads TGTGCCAGCAGCTCGGGACTAGCGGGAGCAGATACGCAGTATTTT. Translated: CASSSGLAGADTQYF.

The chain carries TRBV11-1 and TRBJ2-2, with D tentatively TRBD2 (6 bases). V lost 5 bases to trimming and J lost 0 bases, with 16 bases between them. The CDR3 loop spans 17 amino acids. CDR1 and CDR2 from the germline V gene are SGHAT and FQDESV (reference sequence). CDR3 nucleotides: TGTGCCAGCAGCACCCTCTCCGGGACTGCGAACACCGGGGAGCTGTTTTTT. Its protein is CASSTLSGTANTGELFF. The whole variable domain, filled in from reference TRBV11-1 and TRBJ2-2, reads EAEVAQSPRYKITEKSQAVAFWCDPISGHATLYWYRQILGQGPELLVQFQDESVVDDSQLPKDRFSAERLKGVDSTLKIQPAELGDSAMYLCASSTLSGTANTGELFFGEGSRLTVL.

V and J are TRBV5-1 and TRBJ2-7; 11 bases are shared with TRBD2. J lost 0 bases, V lost 3 bases, and 11 bases had no gene match. The V gene's germline CDR1 is SGHRS and CDR2 YFSETQ. The CDR3 is made up of 18 amino acids. The CDR3, as DNA: TGCGCCAGCAGCTCTGGGACTAGCGGCCCCCTAAGCTCCTACGAGCAGTACTTC. Its translation: CASSSGTSGPLSSYEQYF.

The rearrangement uses TRBV19 and TRBJ2-6; D unresolved. V lost 8 bases and J lost 7, with 12 bases in between. This CDR3 spans 13 amino acids. CDR1 and CDR2 (germline): LNHDA, SQIVND (reference sequence). The CDR3 sequence: CASRLPGANVLTF. The CDR3 region has the DNA TGTGCCAGTCGACTCCCCGGAGCCAACGTCCTGACTTTC.

This clone was picked up one time. This rearrangement joins TRBV5-1 to TRBJ2-7; D not resolved. Deletions cut 0 bases from V and 3 bases from J, with 10 bases between. The CDR3 has 14 residues. Per germline, CDR1 SGHRS and CDR2 YFSETQ. CDR3 in amino acids: CASSLGSAYYEQYF. The DNA of the CDR3 is TGCGCCAGCAGCTTGGGGTCAGCCTACTACGAGCAGTACTTC.

This chain connects TRBV29-1 to TRBJ2-2; D is possibly TRBD1 (5 bases). The CDR3 runs 14 residues. Germline loops: CDR1 SQVTM, CDR2 ANQGSEA. V was pared by 4 bases and J by 4 bases, with 13 bases between. The CDR3 region has the DNA TGCAGCGTTGCAGTTGGAAGGGGCACCGGGGAGCTGTTTTTT. It encodes CSVAVGRGTGELFF.

The chain joins TRBV9 to TRBJ1-2, with a weak D call TRBD1 (5 bases). CDR3 length: 15 residues. Germline-derived CDR1 and CDR2 are SGDLS and YYNGEE. The ends were cut back, 1 base at V and 2 bases at J, with 12 bases in the middle. Here the CDR3 reads CASSVQHGANYGYTF. As DNA, the CDR3 is TGTGCCAGCAGCGTACAACACGGGGCGAACTATGGCTACACCTTC.